This T cell receptor (beta chain) was captured by sequencing in a study of CD8 T cells in ankylosing spondylitis. Findings and caveats of the study: Certain motif variants had earlier appeared in reactive arthritis synovial fluid and blood. A motif in TCR beta, a set of under ten highly homologous variants, appeared characteristic of ankylosing spondylitis blood.

Note on this clonotype: Its antigen is unknown.

The TCR beta libraries were generated through quantitative 5'-RACE incorporating molecular barcodes. One entry per CDR3 protein, called by TCRdb with MiXCR from the 5' RACE reads. The sample has about 140,000 distinct CDR3 sequences, 7.5% to 9.5% seen once. Germline values: CDR1 DFQATT, CDR2 SNEGSKA (reference sequence). This CDR3 has 14 amino acids. V lost 6 bases to trimming and J lost 5 bases; unmatched junction nucleotides: 10. The TCR sequence derives from a male donor with ankylosing spondylitis. This rearrangement joins TRBV20-1 to TRBJ2-5, with 9 nucleotides matching TRBD2. What was sequenced was synovial fluid, either unsorted or a sorted T cell fraction (not recorded which). CDR3 coding DNA: TGCAGTGCCGTTCTTAGCGGGGGCCTGGAGACCCAGTACTTC. It is translated as CSAVLSGGLETQYF.